The clone carrying this T cell receptor beta chain appeared a single time. In the source study's methods: Cell counts per sample came from amplifying reference gene primers. The data were produced by immunoSEQ multiplex PCR, yet TCRdb's version contains in-frame clones alone and is incomplete. V and J calls and clone size are those listed in that table; D and trimming were worked out from the DNA. This table holds about 200,000 clones, 85% to 90% found once. This CDR3 has 13 amino acids. From germline, CDR1 is LNHNV and CDR2 YYDKDF (reference sequence). Trimming removed 0 bases at V and 6 bases at J, with 9 bases between. The sample belongs to a study of blood T cell repertoires in COVID-19. About the research overall: COVID-19 samples from acute and convalescent phases originated in the United States, Italy and Spain. The cDNA or gDNA used as material had been derived from T cells, B-cell-depleted T cells, or PBMCs.

The chain employs TRBV15 and TRBJ2-7; D is uncertain. The source of this sequence is a man aged 18 to 30 with active or convalescent COVID-19. Material for sequencing was peripheral blood. CDR3 sequence reads: CATSREVSREQYF. CDR3 coding DNA: TGTGCCACCAGCAGAGAGGTTAGCCGCGAGCAGTACTTC.